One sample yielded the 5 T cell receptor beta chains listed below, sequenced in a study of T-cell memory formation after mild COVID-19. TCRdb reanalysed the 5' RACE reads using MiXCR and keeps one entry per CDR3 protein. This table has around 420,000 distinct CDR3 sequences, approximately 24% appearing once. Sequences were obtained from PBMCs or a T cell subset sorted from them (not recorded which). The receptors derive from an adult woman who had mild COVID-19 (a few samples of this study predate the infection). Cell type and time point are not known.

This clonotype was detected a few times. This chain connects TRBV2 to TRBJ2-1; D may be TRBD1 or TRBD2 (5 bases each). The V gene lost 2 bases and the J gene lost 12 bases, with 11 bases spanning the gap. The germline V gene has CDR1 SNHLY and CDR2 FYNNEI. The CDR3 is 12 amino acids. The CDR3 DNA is TGTGCCAGCAGTGAATTGTCTGGGGGGCAGTTCTTC. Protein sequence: CASSELSGGQFF.

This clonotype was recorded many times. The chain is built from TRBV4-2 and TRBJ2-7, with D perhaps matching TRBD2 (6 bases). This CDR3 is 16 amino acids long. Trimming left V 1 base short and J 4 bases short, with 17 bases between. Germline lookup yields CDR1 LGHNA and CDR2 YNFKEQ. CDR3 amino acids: CASSQGYGGNVYEQYF. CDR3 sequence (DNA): TGTGCCAGCAGCCAAGGGTACGGGGGAAACGTTTACGAGCAGTACTTC.

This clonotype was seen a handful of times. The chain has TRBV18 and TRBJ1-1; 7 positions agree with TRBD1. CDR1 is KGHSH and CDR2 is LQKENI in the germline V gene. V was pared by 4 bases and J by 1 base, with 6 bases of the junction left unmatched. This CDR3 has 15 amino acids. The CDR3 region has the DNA TGTGCCAGCTCACTCCCCTGGACAGGGAACACTGAAGCTTTCTTT. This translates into CASSLPWTGNTEAFF.

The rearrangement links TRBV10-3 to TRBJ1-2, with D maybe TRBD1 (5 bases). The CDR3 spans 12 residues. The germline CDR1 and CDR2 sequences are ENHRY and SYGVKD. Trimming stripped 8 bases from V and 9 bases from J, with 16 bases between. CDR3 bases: TGTGCCATCGGGGCGGAGATATGGAGCTACACCTTC. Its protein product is CAIGAEIWSYTF.

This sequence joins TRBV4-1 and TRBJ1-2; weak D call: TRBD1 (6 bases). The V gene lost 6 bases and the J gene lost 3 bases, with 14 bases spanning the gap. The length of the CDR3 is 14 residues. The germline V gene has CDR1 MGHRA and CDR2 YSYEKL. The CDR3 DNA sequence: TGCGCCAGCAGAGGGGGTCTTCAGTACTATGGCTACACCTTC. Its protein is CASRGGLQYYGYTF.